The 21 T cell receptor beta chains listed next were all sequenced from one sample in a study of identical twins (dated by TCRdb to 2016 to 2017). Libraries were prepared through 5' RACE. This sample was sequenced with an Illumina HiSeq 2000. In TCRdb, the public reads were trimmed at Q25 with fastp and aligned with MiXCR, with productive beta chains retained. Identical CDR3 proteins give one entry, which carries the most common genes and DNA. For this sample the table gives roughly 470,000 distinct CDR3 sequences, of which about 13% were detected only once. The ten top clones hold approximately 0.98% of the sample. The data also belong to a second study, concerning yellow fever vaccine responses in identical twins.

Sample: CD4+ T cells sorted from blood. All receptors come from a woman between 18 and 30 years old in good health.

This clonotype was counted a few times. The J gene is TRBJ2-7, the V gene TRBV20-1; TRBD1 matches at 11 bases. Germline lookup yields CDR1 DFQATT and CDR2 SNEGSKA (reference sequence). V dropped 2 bases and J dropped 6; count of bases not matched to a gene: 3. This CDR3 region has 13 residues. DNA of the CDR3: TGCAGTGCTAGAACGGACAGGGGGCCCGAGCAGTACTTC. Its translation: CSARTDRGPEQYF.

A few counts support this clonotype. This rearrangement joins TRBV2 to TRBJ2-5, with 7 bases fitting TRBD2. CDR1 is SNHLY and CDR2 is FYNNEI in the germline V gene. The ends lost 3 bases at V and 1 base at J; junction bases unmatched: 2. This CDR3 comprises 14 residues. This CDR3 reads CASSDLAAQETQYF. DNA of the CDR3: TGTGCCAGCAGTGATCTAGCGGCCCAAGAGACCCAGTACTTC.

This clonotype occurred a few times. The chain uses TRBV12-3 or TRBV12-4 and TRBJ2-3; D unclear. Trimming pared 3 bases from V and 8 bases from J, leaving 6 bases between. The CDR3 contains 11 residues. The CDR3 bases are TGTGCCAGCAGTTTTACCGGTACGCAGTATTTT. Encoded protein: CASSFTGTQYF.

The chain combines TRBV6-2 or TRBV6-3 with TRBJ2-1, with TRBD1 matching 9 bases. The V and J ends lost 5 bases and 7 bases, in that order; junction bases with no gene match: 6. Germline assignment: CDR1 MNHEY and CDR2 SVGEGT. CDR3 length equals 14 residues. CDR3 amino acids: CASSRRQGGNEQFF. CDR3 DNA sequence: TGTGCCAGCAGTCGCCGACAGGGGGGAAATGAGCAGTTCTTC.

Remarks on this clonotype: A junction boundary mismatches the germline segment, possibly from a read error. The chain links TRBV12-3 or TRBV12-4 to TRBJ2-1, with 9 positions matching TRBD2. This CDR3 has 18 residues. The CDR3 protein is CACSPPPYSGSPYNEQFF. The CDR3, as DNA: TGTGCCTGCAGTCCACCCCCTTATAGCGGGAGTCCCTACAATGAGCAGTTCTTC.

Only a few counts were recorded for this clonotype. The chain recombines TRBV20-1 with TRBJ1-1; no clear D. Germline assignment: CDR1 DFQATT and CDR2 SNEGSKA (reference sequence). Trimming took 0 bases from V and 2 from J, leaving 13 bases between them. The CDR3 loop spans 15 amino acids. CDR3 sequence: CSARDRWVSNTEAFF. The CDR3 nucleotides read TGCAGTGCTAGAGATCGGTGGGTCAGCAACACTGAAGCTTTCTTT.

This clonotype has only a few counts. The chain is built from TRBV9 and TRBJ2-1; 7 positions match TRBD2. The CDR3 has 16 residues. Unmatched junction bases numbered 6, after V lost 0 bases and J lost 3 bases. Germline V gene sequence: CDR1 SGDLS, CDR2 YYNGEE. In DNA, the CDR3 is TGTGCCAGCAGCGTAGGGGGGACTATCTACTACAATGAGCAGTTCTTC. It encodes CASSVGGTIYYNEQFF.

The chain employs TRBV19 and TRBJ2-3; TRBD1 is a possible D gene (6 bases). This CDR3 contains 15 residues. The V end lost 6 bases, the J end lost 4 bases, and 17 bases lay between the germline ends. In germline, CDR1 is LNHDA, CDR2 SQIVND (reference sequence). CDR3 sequence: CASRTWGPGADTQYF. CDR3 DNA sequence: TGTGCCAGTAGGACGTGGGGGCCCGGGGCAGATACGCAGTATTTT.

This clonotype was seen more than once but under ten times. The chain is built from TRBV29-1 and TRBJ2-5; 7 nucleotides match TRBD1. Germline CDR1 is SQVTM and CDR2 is ANQGSEA. The CDR3 is made up of 12 amino acids. Losses at the gene ends were 6 bases for V and 5 bases for J; bases not matched to a gene: 6. The CDR3 here is CSVATGSETQYF. CDR3 nucleotide sequence: TGCAGCGTCGCGACAGGGTCCGAGACCCAGTACTTC.

This clonotype has ten or more counts. The rearrangement joins TRBV7-3 to TRBJ1-2; no clear D gene. Trimming left V 2 bases short and J 0 bases short, with 7 bases between. The CDR3 runs 14 residues. The germline CDR1 and CDR2 sequences are SGHTA and FQGTGA. CDR3 protein: CASSLDGTNYGYTF. The CDR3 nucleotides are TGTGCCAGCAGCTTAGACGGAACTAACTATGGCTACACCTTC.

The chain has TRBV20-1 and TRBJ1-2; 9 bases line up with TRBD1. Per germline, CDR1 DFQATT and CDR2 SNEGSKA (reference sequence). The CDR3 is 12 amino acids. V trimming: 4 bases; J trimming: 10 bases; junction bases outside the gene matches: 7. The DNA of the CDR3 is TGCAGTGCTAAGGGACAGGGTTTAGCCTACACCTTC. It encodes CSAKGQGLAYTF.

This clonotype was recorded at least ten times. The CDR3 sequence: CASSRDRGNTIYF. The CDR3 nucleotides are TGTGCCAGCAGCAGAGACAGAGGAAACACCATATATTTT. This rearrangement joins TRBV27 to TRBJ1-3, with D maybe TRBD1 (5 bases). Germline values: CDR1 MNHEY, CDR2 SMNVEV (reference sequence). Trimming shortened V by 6 bases and J by 4 bases, and 10 bases separated the two germline ends. The CDR3 loop spans 13 amino acids.

As concerns this clonotype: A read error may explain this, as a much larger clone is one base away. Since no conserved phenylalanine or tryptophan closes the CDR3, a read error is the likely cause. The chain carries TRBV29-1 and TRBJ2-4; D might be TRBD1 (6 bases). V lost 6 bases to trimming and J lost 6 bases, with 18 bases between them. There are 14 residues in the CDR3. CDR1 is SQVTM and CDR2 is ANQGSEA in the germline V gene. The CDR3 nucleotides read TGCAGCGTGAGGGACAAAATGAACTTAAACATTCAGTACTTA. It yields the protein CSVRDKMNLNIQYL.

Only a few counts were recorded for this clonotype. The V gene is TRBV7-2, the J gene TRBJ2-5, with no clear D. CDR1 is SGHTA, CDR2 FQGNSA, per germline. The CDR3 contains 15 residues. Trimming pared 2 bases from V and 5 bases from J, leaving 15 bases between. CDR3 coding DNA: TGTGCCAGCAGCTTACGAGACAATGGCAGGGAGACCCAGTACTTC. Amino acids: CASSLRDNGRETQYF.

In DNA form, the CDR3 reads TGTGCCAGCAGTCCGGACAGGGTACCAGCTGAAGCTTTCTTT. This codes for CASSPDRVPAEAFF. The V call is TRBV27, the J call TRBJ1-1, with TRBD1 identical over 8 bases. V gave up 5 bases and J gave up 6 bases; unmatched junction bases: 8. The CDR3 is 14 amino acids. Germline values: CDR1 MNHEY, CDR2 SMNVEV (reference sequence).

This clonotype was recorded many times. The chain couples TRBV5-6 to TRBJ2-1; 8 nucleotides line up with TRBD2. Germline CDR1 and CDR2: SGHDT and YYEEEE. The CDR3 has 14 amino acids. Unmatched junction bases numbered 4, after V lost 4 bases and J lost 4 bases. CDR3 region: CASSRRGGYNEQFF. The CDR3 nucleotides read TGTGCCAGCAGCCGCCGGGGGGGGTACAATGAGCAGTTCTTC.

This clonotype has a handful of counts. V and J are TRBV5-1 and TRBJ2-3; tentative D call: TRBD1 (6 bases). With 7 bases removed from V and 0 bases from J, the gap between germline ends came to 12 bases. The germline gives CDR1 SGHRS, CDR2 YFSETQ. The CDR3 runs to 14 residues. CDR3 residues: CASGPGDSTDTQYF. The CDR3, as DNA: TGCGCCAGCGGACCAGGGGATAGCACAGATACGCAGTATTTT.

This clonotype was seen repeatedly, ten times or more. The V and J genes are TRBV18 and TRBJ2-5, with D hard to call. Germline-derived CDR1 and CDR2 are KGHSH and LQKENI. This CDR3 is built from 13 residues. Trimming shortened V by 3 bases and J by 2 bases, and 7 bases separated the two germline ends. CDR3 in DNA: TGTGCCAGCTCACCTAGTGGACAAGAGACCCAGTACTTC. Translation: CASSPSGQETQYF.

This clonotype has more than one count but fewer than ten. This sequence joins TRBV6-2 or TRBV6-3 and TRBJ1-5, with TRBD1 matching over 10 bases. Germline CDR1 MNHEY, CDR2 SVGEGT. The CDR3 runs to 17 residues. V trimming: 6 bases; J trimming: 4 bases; junction bases outside the gene matches: 12. Written as DNA, the CDR3 is TGTGCCAGCAGCTACCACTCCGGACAGGGGGAAAATCAGCCCCAGCATTTT. As protein: CASSYHSGQGENQPQHF.

On this clonotype itself: It may be a read error: a sequence one base away is much more abundant. This chain uses TRBV7-2 with TRBJ2-1; D not certain. The CDR3 runs 13 residues. The germline gives CDR1 SGHTA, CDR2 FQGNSA. Trimming shortened V by 2 bases and J by 4 bases, and 6 bases separated the two germline ends. CDR3 DNA: TGTGCCAGCAGCTTATATTCTTACAATGAGCAGTTCTTC. Protein sequence: CASSLYSYNEQFF.

The chain combines TRBV6-2 or TRBV6-3 with TRBJ2-7; 10 nucleotides match TRBD1. V shed 7 bases and J 5 bases; nucleotides not matched to a gene: 8. The CDR3 covers 14 residues. Germline values: CDR1 MNHEY, CDR2 SVGEGT. CDR3 bases: TGTGCCAGCAATATCGACAGGGGGCTAAACGAGCAGTACTTC. Protein sequence: CASNIDRGLNEQYF.